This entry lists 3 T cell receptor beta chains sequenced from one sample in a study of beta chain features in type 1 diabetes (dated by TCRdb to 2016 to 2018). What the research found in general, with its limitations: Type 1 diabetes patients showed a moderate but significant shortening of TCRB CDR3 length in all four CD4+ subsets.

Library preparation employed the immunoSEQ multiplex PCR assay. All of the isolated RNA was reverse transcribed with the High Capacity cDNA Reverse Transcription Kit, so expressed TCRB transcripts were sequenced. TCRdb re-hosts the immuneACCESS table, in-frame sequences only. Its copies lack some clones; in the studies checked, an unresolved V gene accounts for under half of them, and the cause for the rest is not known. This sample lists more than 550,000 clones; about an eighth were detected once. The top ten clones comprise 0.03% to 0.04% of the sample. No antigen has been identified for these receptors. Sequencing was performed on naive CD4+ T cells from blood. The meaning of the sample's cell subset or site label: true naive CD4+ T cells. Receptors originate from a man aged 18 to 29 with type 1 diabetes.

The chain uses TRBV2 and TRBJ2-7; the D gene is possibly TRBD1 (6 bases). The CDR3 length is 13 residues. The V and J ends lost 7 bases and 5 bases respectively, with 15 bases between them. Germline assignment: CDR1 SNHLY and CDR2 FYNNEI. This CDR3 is CASTGDTAHEQYF. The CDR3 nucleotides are TGTGCCAGCACTGGGGACACTGCGCACGAGCAGTACTTC.

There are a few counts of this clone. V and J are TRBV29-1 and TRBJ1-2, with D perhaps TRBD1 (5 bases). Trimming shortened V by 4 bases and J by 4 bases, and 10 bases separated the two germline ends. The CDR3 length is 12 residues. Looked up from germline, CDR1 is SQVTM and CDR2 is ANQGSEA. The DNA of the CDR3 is TGCAGCGTTGCAGGGAAGCGCTATGGCTACACCTTC. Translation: CSVAGKRYGYTF.

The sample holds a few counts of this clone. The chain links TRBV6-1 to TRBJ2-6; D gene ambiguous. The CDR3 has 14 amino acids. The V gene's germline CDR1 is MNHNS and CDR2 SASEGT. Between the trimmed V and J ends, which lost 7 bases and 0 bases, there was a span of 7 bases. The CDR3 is CASTLRSGANVLTF. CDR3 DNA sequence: TGTGCCAGCACCTTACGCTCTGGGGCCAACGTCCTGACTTTC.